These 22 T cell receptor beta chains came from one sample sequenced in a study of shared clonotypes between healthy human individuals. Assay used: immunoSEQ multiplex PCR; TCRdb lists only in-frame clones, some missing. The table shows roughly 2.2 million clones, with around 92% occurring only once. Specimen: naive CD4+ T cells from PBMCs. The subset was: CD45RA+ positively selected. These receptors all stem from a man in his late teens or twenties in good health. Some clones in this sample may be carry-over from other donors' samples.

The chain carries TRBV7-3 and TRBJ1-4, with D perhaps TRBD1 (5 bases). Looked up from germline, CDR1 is SGHTA and CDR2 is FQGTGA. V was clipped by 5 bases and J by 8 bases, with 15 bases between them. The length of the CDR3 is 14 residues. The CDR3, as DNA: TGTGCCAGCAGCCTAGGGGCCAGTGGGGAAAAACTGTTTTTT. Its protein product is CASSLGASGEKLFF.

The genes are TRBV2 and TRBJ2-7; 10 bases are a match to TRBD2. There are 15 residues in the CDR3. Germline V lookup: CDR1 SNHLY, CDR2 FYNNEI. Germline trimming cut 6 bases from V and 6 bases from J; bases unmatched to any gene: 11. The CDR3 region has the DNA TGTGCCAGCAGCCTCCGGACTAGCGGAAAGCTCGAGCAGTACTTC. Translating it yields CASSLRTSGKLEQYF. Based on the CDR3 plus reference TRBV2 and TRBJ2-7, the full variable domain is EPEVTQTPSHQVTQMGQEVILRCVPISNHLYFYWYRQILGQKVEFLVSFYNNEISEKSEIFDDQFSVERPDGSNFTLKIRSTKLEDSAMYFCASSLRTSGKLEQYFGPGTRLTVT.

Note on this clone: Other DNA sequences in the sample encode the same CDR3. The chain couples TRBV6-5 to TRBJ2-1, with 8 bases aligning to TRBD2. The germline V gene has CDR1 MNHEY and CDR2 SVGAGI. The CDR3 loop spans 15 amino acids. V gave up 2 bases and J gave up 3 bases; unmatched junction bases: 3. In DNA, the CDR3 is TGTGCCAGCAGTTACGCGGGAGGAAGCTACAATGAGCAGTTCTTC. Translation: CASSYAGGSYNEQFF.

This clone was detected only a few times. V usage is TRBV6-5 and J usage is TRBJ1-2; D gene uncertain. The length of the CDR3 is 15 residues. The V end lost 0 bases, the J end lost 4 bases, and 12 bases lay between the germline ends. Looked up from germline, CDR1 is MNHEY and CDR2 is SVGAGI. CDR3 residues: CASSYSSNDGYGYTF. DNA of the CDR3: TGTGCCAGCAGTTACTCGTCCAATGATGGCTATGGCTACACCTTC.

This clone was recorded only once. This CDR3 is CASRERTSGREVYNEQFF. The CDR3 region has the DNA TGTGCCAGCAGAGAGCGTACTAGCGGGAGAGAGGTCTACAATGAGCAGTTCTTC. This rearrangement joins TRBV7-2 to TRBJ2-1, with 11 bases lining up with TRBD2. CDR3 length: 18 amino acids. Germline V gene data show CDR1 as SGHTA and CDR2 as FQGNSA. V dropped 6 bases and J dropped 3; count of bases not matched to a gene: 13.

The V call is TRBV28, the J call TRBJ2-1, with 7 bases lining up with TRBD2. The CDR3 loop spans 14 amino acids. CDR1 is MDHEN, CDR2 SYDVKM, per germline. J was trimmed by 3 bases and V by 6 bases; bases with no gene match: 5. The CDR3 region is CASSWQRGYNEQFF. The CDR3 coding sequence is TGTGCCAGCAGCTGGCAGCGGGGCTACAATGAGCAGTTCTTC. Full variable domain (outside the CDR3, taken from reference TRBV28 and TRBJ2-1): DVKVTQSSRYLVKRTGEKVFLECVQDMDHENMFWYRQDPGLGLRLIYFSYDVKMKEKGDIPEGYSVSREKKERFSLILESASTNQTSMYLCASSWQRGYNEQFFGPGTRLTVL.

The chain recombines TRBV5-4 with TRBJ2-1; 7 bases align to TRBD1. The CDR3 covers 15 residues. Germline V gene sequence: CDR1 SGHNT, CDR2 YYREEE (reference sequence). The V and J ends lost 2 bases and 5 bases, in that order; junction bases with no gene match: 7. Written as DNA, the CDR3 is TGTGCCAGCAGCTTACCAGGGGGAAGGGACAATGAGCAGTTCTTC. Its protein is CASSLPGGRDNEQFF.

J is TRBJ2-1 and V is TRBV7-2; 15 nucleotides agree with TRBD2. Losses at the gene ends were 5 bases for V and 6 bases for J; bases not matched to a gene: 5. This CDR3 spans 16 amino acids. Germline CDR1 is SGHTA and CDR2 is FQGNSA. CDR3 in amino acids: CASSPGLAGGRNEQFF. CDR3 DNA: TGTGCCAGCAGCCCGGGACTAGCGGGAGGTCGCAATGAGCAGTTCTTC.

The V gene is TRBV30, the J gene TRBJ2-3, with unresolved D. This CDR3 is built from 13 residues. Germline V gives CDR1 GTSNPN, CDR2 SVGIG (reference sequence). Trimming removed 5 bases at V and 4 bases at J, with 13 bases between. The CDR3 region is CAWSRRAADTQYF. Here the CDR3 DNA reads TGTGCCTGGTCTAGAAGGGCTGCAGATACGCAGTATTTT. The full variable domain, its missing parts supplied by reference TRBV30 and TRBJ2-3, is SQTIHQWPATLVQPVGSPLSLECTVEGTSNPNLYWYRQAAGRGLQLLFYSVGIGQISSEVPQNLSASRPQDRQFILSSKKLLLSDSGFYLCAWSRRAADTQYFGPGTRLTVL.

The chain uses TRBV7-2 and TRBJ2-1; TRBD2 aligns across 16 bases. The V segment lost 5 bases and the J segment 9 bases; nucleotides outside the gene matches: 7. The V gene's germline CDR1 is SGHTA and CDR2 FQGNSA. The CDR3 consists of 16 residues. The CDR3 DNA follows: TGTGCCAGCAGCGCGCCCGGGACTAGCGGGAGGGGTGAGCAGTTCTTC. The encoded protein is CASSAPGTSGRGEQFF.

In this sample, this clone turned up once. J is TRBJ1-4 and V is TRBV5-1; 7 bases match TRBD1. Germline CDR1 is SGHRS and CDR2 is YFSETQ. The CDR3 totals 14 residues. J gave up 6 bases and V 4 bases, and 6 bases lay outside the gene matches. CDR3 sequence reads: CASSAQGPDEKLFF. Here the CDR3 DNA reads TGCGCCAGCAGCGCACAGGGGCCGGATGAAAAACTGTTTTTT.

The chain links TRBV5-6 to TRBJ2-1; no clear D. Trimming cost V 2 bases and J 4 bases, with 7 bases left between them. This CDR3 comprises 13 residues. CDR1 is SGHDT and CDR2 is YYEEEE in the germline V gene. In nucleotides, the CDR3 is TGTGCCAGCAGCTTCAGAGAATACAATGAGCAGTTCTTC. Amino acids: CASSFREYNEQFF.

The V call is TRBV6-5, the J call TRBJ2-1; 11 bases align to TRBD2. Germline lookup yields CDR1 MNHEY and CDR2 SVGAGI. The CDR3 totals 15 residues. V gave up 6 bases and J gave up 7 bases; unmatched junction bases: 8. CDR3 nucleotide sequence: TGTGCCAGCAGCCGACTGACTAGCGGGATTAATGAGCAGTTCTTC. Translation gives CASSRLTSGINEQFF.

The chain employs TRBV28 and TRBJ2-1; 9 bases align to TRBD2. The ends lost 6 bases at V and 4 bases at J; junction bases unmatched: 10. This CDR3 is built from 16 residues. Germline V CDR1 and CDR2: MDHEN, SYDVKM. CDR3 DNA: TGTGCCAGCAGAGGGGGAATAGCGGGAGTTTACAATGAGCAGTTCTTC. Translating it yields CASRGGIAGVYNEQFF.

The chain recombines TRBV14 with TRBJ2-1; 7 nucleotides agree with TRBD1. Germline trimming cut 6 bases from V and 7 bases from J; bases unmatched to any gene: 12. Per germline, CDR1 SGHDN and CDR2 FVKESK. This CDR3 comprises 15 residues. The CDR3 nucleotides are TGTGCCAGCAGTCGGGGACAGTTCTCCGGGAATGAGCAGTTCTTC. Its translation: CASSRGQFSGNEQFF.

The V call is TRBV2, the J call TRBJ2-5; the match to TRBD1 covers 9 bases. The V gene's germline CDR1 is SNHLY and CDR2 FYNNEI. The ends lost 6 bases at V and 2 bases at J; junction bases unmatched: 4. CDR3 length equals 14 residues. The CDR3 reads CASRAGTGQETQYF. The CDR3 DNA sequence: TGTGCCAGCAGGGCGGGGACAGGGCAAGAGACCCAGTACTTC.

Remarks on this clone: At one boundary the junction diverges from the germline segment, which might be a read error. This sample also contains other DNA sequences that code for the same CDR3. This sequence joins TRBV29-1 and TRBJ1-1, with D unresolved. The CDR3 loop spans 13 amino acids. Germline V gene data show CDR1 as SQVTM and CDR2 as ANQGSEA. In DNA, the CDR3 is TGCAGCGTCGAAGGGCGCCTGAACACTGAAGCTTTCTTT. Translation gives CSVEGRLNTEAFF. Using reference TRBV29-1 and TRBJ1-1 for the parts outside the CDR3, the full variable domain is SAVISQKPSRDICQRGTSLTIQCQVDSQVTMMFWYRQQPGQSLTLIATANQGSEATYESGFVIDKFPISRPNLTFSTLTVSNMSPEDSSIYLCSVEGRLNTEAFFGQGTRLTVV.

The chain is built from TRBV25-1 and TRBJ1-4, with TRBD1 as a possible D gene (5 bases). The CDR3 has 15 residues. In germline, CDR1 is MGHDK, CDR2 SYGVNS. V shed 4 bases and J shed 8 bases, with 17 bases lying between them. In nucleotides, the CDR3 is TGTGCCAGCAGTGTAGATAAGGGGACGGGCGAAAAACTGTTTTTT. Residues: CASSVDKGTGEKLFF. Supplemented by reference TRBV25-1 and TRBJ1-4, the full variable domain reads EADIYQTPRYLVIGTGKKITLECSQTMGHDKMYWYQQDPGMELHLIHYSYGVNSTEKGDLSSESTVSRIRTEHFPLTLESARPSHTSQYLCASSVDKGTGEKLFFGSGTQLSVL.

The chain recombines TRBV28 with TRBJ1-3; a possible D gene is TRBD1 (6 bases). With 3 bases removed from V and 0 bases from J, the gap between germline ends came to 12 bases. This CDR3 contains 16 residues. Germline-derived CDR1 and CDR2 are MDHEN and SYDVKM. Written as DNA, the CDR3 is TGTGCCAGCAGTTTTGGGGGGGGCTTCTCTGGAAACACCATATATTTT. Translated, it gives CASSFGGGFSGNTIYF.

This chain links TRBV7-2 with TRBJ2-6; D is unclear. Germline CDR1 SGHTA, CDR2 FQGNSA. Trimming stripped 3 bases from V and 1 base from J, with 4 bases between. This CDR3 spans 14 amino acids. The CDR3 DNA follows: TGTGCCAGCAGCTTTGCTTCTGGGGCCAACGTCCTGACTTTC. It specifies CASSFASGANVLTF. The whole variable domain, filled in from reference TRBV7-2 and TRBJ2-6, reads GAGVSQSPSNKVTEKGKDVELRCDPISGHTALYWYRQSLGQGLEFLIYFQGNSAPDKSGLPSDRFSAERTGGSVSTLTIQRTQQEDSAVYLCASSFASGANVLTFGAGSRLTVL.

The V call is TRBV9, the J call TRBJ1-1, with D uncertain. Trimming pared 0 bases from V and 4 bases from J, leaving 10 bases between. Germline loops: CDR1 SGDLS, CDR2 YYNGEE. The CDR3 is made up of 14 amino acids. CDR3 in amino acids: CASSVVPESTEAFF. CDR3 coding DNA: TGTGCCAGCAGCGTAGTACCGGAGAGCACTGAAGCTTTCTTT. Using reference TRBV9 and TRBJ1-1 for the parts outside the CDR3, the full variable domain is DSGVTQTPKHLITATGQRVTLRCSPRSGDLSVYWYQQSLDQGLQFLIQYYNGEERAKGNILERFSAQQFPDLHSELNLSSLELGDSALYFCASSVVPESTEAFFGQGTRLTVV.

As concerns this clone: Other DNA sequences in the same sample also yield this CDR3. The genes are TRBV28 and TRBJ2-7; 9 bases fit TRBD1. J was trimmed by 0 bases and V by 0 bases; bases with no gene match: 0. CDR1 is MDHEN, CDR2 SYDVKM, per germline. The CDR3 contains 15 residues. The CDR3 coding sequence is TGTGCCAGCAGTTTATGGACAGGGGGCTCCTACGAGCAGTACTTC. Its translation: CASSLWTGGSYEQYF.